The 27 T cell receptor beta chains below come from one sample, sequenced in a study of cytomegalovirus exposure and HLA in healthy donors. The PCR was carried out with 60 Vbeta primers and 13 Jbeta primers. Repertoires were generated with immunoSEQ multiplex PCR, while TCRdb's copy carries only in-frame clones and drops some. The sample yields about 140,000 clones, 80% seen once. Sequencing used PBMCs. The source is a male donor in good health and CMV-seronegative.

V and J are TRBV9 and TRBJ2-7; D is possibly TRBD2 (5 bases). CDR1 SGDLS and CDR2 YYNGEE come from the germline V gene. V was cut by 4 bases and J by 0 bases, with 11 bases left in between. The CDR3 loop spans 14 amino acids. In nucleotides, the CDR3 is TGTGCCAGCAGCCCGGACTGGGCCTCCTACGAGCAGTACTTC. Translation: CASSPDWASYEQYF.

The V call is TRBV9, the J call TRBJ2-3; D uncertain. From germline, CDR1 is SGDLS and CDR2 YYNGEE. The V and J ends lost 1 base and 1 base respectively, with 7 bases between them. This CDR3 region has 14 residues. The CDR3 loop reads CASSVIAGTDTQYF. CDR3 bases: TGTGCCAGCAGCGTAATAGCCGGCACAGATACGCAGTATTTT.

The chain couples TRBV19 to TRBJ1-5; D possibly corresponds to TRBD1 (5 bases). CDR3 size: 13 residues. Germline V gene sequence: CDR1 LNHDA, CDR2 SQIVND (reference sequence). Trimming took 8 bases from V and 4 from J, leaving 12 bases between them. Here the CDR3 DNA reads TGTGCCAGTGAGTGGGGGGGAAATCAGCCCCAGCATTTT. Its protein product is CASEWGGNQPQHF.

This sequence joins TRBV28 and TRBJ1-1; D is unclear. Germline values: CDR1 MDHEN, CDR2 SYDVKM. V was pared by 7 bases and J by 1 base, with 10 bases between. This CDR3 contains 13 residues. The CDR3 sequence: CASTVTPNTEAFF. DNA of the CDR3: TGTGCCAGCACCGTTACACCGAACACTGAAGCTTTCTTT.

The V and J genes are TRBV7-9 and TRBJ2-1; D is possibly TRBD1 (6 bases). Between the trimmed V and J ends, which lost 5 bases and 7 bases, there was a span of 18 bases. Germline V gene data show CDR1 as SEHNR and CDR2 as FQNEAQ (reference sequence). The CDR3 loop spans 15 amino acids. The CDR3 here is CASSPAQGNLNEQFF. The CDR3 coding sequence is TGTGCCAGCAGCCCCGCGCAGGGGAATTTGAATGAGCAGTTCTTC.

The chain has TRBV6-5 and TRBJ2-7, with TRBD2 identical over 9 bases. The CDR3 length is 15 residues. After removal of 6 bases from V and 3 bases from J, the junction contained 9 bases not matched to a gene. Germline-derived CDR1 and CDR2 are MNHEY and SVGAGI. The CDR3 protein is CASRRSSGTYYEQYF. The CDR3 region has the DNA TGTGCCAGCAGAAGATCTAGCGGGACATACTACGAGCAGTACTTC.

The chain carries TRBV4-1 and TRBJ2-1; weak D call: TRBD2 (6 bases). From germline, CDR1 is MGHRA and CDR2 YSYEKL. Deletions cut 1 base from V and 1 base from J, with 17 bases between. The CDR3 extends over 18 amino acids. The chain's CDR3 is CASSQASPGGISYNEQFF. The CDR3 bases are TGCGCCAGCAGCCAAGCCTCCCCCGGGGGTATTTCCTACAATGAGCAGTTCTTC.

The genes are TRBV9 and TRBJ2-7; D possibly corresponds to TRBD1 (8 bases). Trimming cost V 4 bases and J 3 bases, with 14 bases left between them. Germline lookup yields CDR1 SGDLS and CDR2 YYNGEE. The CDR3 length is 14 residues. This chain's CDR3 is CASSKTGGVYEQYF. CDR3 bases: TGTGCCAGCAGCAAAACAGGGGGGGTCTACGAGCAGTACTTC.

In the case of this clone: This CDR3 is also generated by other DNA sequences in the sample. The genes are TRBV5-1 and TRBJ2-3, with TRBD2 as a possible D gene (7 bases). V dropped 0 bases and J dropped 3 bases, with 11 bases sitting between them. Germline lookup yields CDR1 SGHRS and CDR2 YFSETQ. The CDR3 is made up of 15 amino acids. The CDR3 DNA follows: TGCGCCAGCAGCTTGGAGGGGAGGGGGACAGATACGCAGTATTTT. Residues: CASSLEGRGTDTQYF.

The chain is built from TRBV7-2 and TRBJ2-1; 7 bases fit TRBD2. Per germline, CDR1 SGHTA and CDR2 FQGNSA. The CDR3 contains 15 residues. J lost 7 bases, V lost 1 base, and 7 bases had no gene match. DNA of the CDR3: TGTGCCAGCAGCTTAGGGGGGGGGACGTGGAATGAGCAGTTCTTC. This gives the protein CASSLGGGTWNEQFF. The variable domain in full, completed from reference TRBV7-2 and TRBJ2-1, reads GAGVSQSPSNKVTEKGKDVELRCDPISGHTALYWYRQSLGQGLEFLIYFQGNSAPDKSGLPSDRFSAERTGGSVSTLTIQRTQQEDSAVYLCASSLGGGTWNEQFFGPGTRLTVL.

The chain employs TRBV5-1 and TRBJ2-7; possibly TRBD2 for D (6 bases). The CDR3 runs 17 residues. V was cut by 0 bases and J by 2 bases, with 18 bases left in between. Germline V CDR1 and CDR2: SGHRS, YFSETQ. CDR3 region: CASSLVASGGTPYEQYF. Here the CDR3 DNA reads TGCGCCAGCAGCTTGGTTGCATCCGGCGGGACTCCCTACGAGCAGTACTTC.

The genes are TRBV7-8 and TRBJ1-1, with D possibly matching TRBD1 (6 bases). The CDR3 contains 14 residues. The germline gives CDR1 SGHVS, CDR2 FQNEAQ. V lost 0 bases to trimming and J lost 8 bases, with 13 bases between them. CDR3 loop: CASSLAGARGEAFF. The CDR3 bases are TGTGCCAGCAGCTTAGCCGGGGCCAGGGGCGAAGCTTTCTTT.

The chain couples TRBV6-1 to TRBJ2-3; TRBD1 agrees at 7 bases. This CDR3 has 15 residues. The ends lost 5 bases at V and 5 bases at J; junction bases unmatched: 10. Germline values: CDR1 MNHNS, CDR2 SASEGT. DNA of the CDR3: TGTGCCAGCAGTCCACGCACAGGGGTAGGAGATACGCAGTATTTT. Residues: CASSPRTGVGDTQYF.

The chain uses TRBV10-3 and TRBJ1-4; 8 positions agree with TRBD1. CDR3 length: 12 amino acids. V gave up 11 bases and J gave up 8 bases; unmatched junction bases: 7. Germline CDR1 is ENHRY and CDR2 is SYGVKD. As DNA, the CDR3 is TGTGCCGTCTCAGGGGGCAACGAAAAACTGTTTTTT. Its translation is CAVSGGNEKLFF.

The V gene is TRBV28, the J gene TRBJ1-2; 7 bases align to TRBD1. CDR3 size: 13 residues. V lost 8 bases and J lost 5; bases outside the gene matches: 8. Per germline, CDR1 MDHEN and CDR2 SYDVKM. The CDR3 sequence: CASHIPGQYGYTF. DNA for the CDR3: TGTGCCAGCCACATCCCGGGACAGTATGGCTACACCTTC.

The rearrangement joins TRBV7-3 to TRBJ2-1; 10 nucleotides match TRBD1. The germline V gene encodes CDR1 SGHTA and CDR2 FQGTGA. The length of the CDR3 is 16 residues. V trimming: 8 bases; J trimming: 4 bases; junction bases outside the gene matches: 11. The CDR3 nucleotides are TGTGCCAGCGCTCCCGGACCGGGACAGGGGTACAATGAGCAGTTCTTC. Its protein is CASAPGPGQGYNEQFF.

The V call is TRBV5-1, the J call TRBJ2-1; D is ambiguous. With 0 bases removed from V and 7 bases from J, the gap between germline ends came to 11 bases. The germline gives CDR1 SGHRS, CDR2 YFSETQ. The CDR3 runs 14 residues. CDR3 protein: CASSLGPGKNEQFF. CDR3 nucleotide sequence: TGCGCCAGCAGCTTGGGGCCTGGTAAAAATGAGCAGTTCTTC.

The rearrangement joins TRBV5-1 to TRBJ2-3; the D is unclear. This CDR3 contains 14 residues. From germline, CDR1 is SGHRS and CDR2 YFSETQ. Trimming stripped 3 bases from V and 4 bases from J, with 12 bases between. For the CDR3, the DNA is TGCGCCAGCAGCTCAACCCCTGAGCCAGATACGCAGTATTTT. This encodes CASSSTPEPDTQYF.

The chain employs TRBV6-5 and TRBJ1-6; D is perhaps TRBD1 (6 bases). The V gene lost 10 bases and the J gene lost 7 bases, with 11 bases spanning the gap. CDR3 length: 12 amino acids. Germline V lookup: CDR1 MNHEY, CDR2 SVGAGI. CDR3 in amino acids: CATMRGNSPLHF. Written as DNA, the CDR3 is TGTGCCACCATGAGGGGGAATTCACCCCTCCACTTT.

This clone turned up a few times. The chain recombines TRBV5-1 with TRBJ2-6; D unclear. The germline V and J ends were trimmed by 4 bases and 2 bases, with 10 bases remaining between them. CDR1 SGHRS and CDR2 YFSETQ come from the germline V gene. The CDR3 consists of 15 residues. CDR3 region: CASSSRGPGANVLTF. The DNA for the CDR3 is TGCGCCAGCAGCAGTAGAGGCCCTGGGGCCAACGTCCTGACTTTC. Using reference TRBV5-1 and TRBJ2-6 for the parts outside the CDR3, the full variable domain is KAGVTQTPRYLIKTRGQQVTLSCSPISGHRSVSWYQQTPGQGLQFLFEYFSETQRNKGNFPGRFSGRQFSNSRSEMNVSTLELGDSALYLCASSSRGPGANVLTFGAGSRLTVL.

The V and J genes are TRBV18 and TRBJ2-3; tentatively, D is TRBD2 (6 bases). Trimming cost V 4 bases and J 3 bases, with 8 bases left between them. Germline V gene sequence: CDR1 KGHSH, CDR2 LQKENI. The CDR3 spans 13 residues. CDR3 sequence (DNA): TGTGCCAGCTCACGGGACTTTACAGATACGCAGTATTTT. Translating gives CASSRDFTDTQYF.

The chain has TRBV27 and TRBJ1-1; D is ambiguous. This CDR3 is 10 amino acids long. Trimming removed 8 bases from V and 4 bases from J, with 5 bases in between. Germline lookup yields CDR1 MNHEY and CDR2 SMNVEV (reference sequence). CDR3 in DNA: TGTGCCAGCTCTACCACTGAAGCTTTCTTT. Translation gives CASSTTEAFF.

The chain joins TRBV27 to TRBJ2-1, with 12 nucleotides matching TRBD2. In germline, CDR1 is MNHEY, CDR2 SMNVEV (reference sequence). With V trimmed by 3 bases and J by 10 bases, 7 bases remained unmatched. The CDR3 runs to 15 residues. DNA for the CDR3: TGTGCCAGCAGTTTTGGCCTAGCGGGGGGGTTGGAGCAGTTCTTC. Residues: CASSFGLAGGLEQFF.

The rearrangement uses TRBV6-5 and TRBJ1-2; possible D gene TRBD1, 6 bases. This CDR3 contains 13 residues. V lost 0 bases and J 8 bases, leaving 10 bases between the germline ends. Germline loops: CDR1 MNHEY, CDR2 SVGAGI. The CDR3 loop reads CASSYSNREGYTF. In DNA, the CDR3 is TGTGCCAGCAGTTACTCGAACAGGGAAGGCTACACCTTC.

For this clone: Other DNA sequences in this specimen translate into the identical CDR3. CDR3 coding DNA: TGTGCCAGTAGTAGGGGACAGGGCATTGCTAACTATGGCTACACCTTC. It encodes CASSRGQGIANYGYTF. The V and J genes are TRBV19 and TRBJ1-2; TRBD1 agrees at 9 bases. CDR3 length equals 16 residues. Germline assignment: CDR1 LNHDA and CDR2 SQIVND (reference sequence). V was clipped by 4 bases and J by 0 bases; unmatched bases: 6.

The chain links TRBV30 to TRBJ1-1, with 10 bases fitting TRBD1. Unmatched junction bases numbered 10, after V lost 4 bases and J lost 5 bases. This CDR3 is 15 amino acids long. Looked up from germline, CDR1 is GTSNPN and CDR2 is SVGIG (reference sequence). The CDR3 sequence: CAWNPLPGQGTEAFF. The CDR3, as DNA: TGTGCCTGGAACCCCCTTCCGGGACAGGGGACTGAAGCTTTCTTT.

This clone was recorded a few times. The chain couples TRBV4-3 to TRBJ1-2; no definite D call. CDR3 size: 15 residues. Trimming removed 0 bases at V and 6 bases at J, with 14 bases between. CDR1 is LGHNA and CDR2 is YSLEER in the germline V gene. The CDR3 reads CASSQDITPVNGYTF. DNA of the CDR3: TGCGCCAGCAGCCAAGATATTACTCCTGTAAATGGCTACACCTTC.